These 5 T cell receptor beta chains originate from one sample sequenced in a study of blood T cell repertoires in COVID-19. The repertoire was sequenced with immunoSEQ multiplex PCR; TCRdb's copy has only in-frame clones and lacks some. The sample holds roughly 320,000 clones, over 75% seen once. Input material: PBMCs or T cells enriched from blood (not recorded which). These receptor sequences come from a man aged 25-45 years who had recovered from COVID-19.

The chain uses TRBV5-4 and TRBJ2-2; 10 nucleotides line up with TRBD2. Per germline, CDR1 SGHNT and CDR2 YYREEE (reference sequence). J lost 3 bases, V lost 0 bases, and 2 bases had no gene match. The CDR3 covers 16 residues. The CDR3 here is CASSLGLAGDTGELFF. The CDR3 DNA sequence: TGTGCCAGCAGCTTGGGGCTAGCGGGAGACACCGGGGAGCTGTTTTTT.

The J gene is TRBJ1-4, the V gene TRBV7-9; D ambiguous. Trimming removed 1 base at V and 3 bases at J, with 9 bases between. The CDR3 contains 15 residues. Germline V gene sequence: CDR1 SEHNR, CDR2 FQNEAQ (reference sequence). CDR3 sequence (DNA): TGTGCCAGCAGCTTAGACCTACCACCTAATGAAAAACTGTTTTTT. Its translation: CASSLDLPPNEKLFF. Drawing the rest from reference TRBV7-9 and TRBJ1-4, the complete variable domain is DTGVSQNPRHKITKRGQNVTFRCDPISEHNRLYWYRQTLGQGPEFLTYFQNEAQLEKSRLLSDRFSAERPKGSFSTLEIQRTEQGDSAMYLCASSLDLPPNEKLFFGSGTQLSVL.

Here the CDR3 reads CASRPGQGALGANVLTF. The CDR3 bases are TGCGCCAGCCGTCCGGGACAGGGGGCGCTTGGGGCCAACGTCCTGACTTTC. V usage is TRBV5-1 and J usage is TRBJ2-6; 12 positions match TRBD1. The germline CDR1 and CDR2 sequences are SGHRS and YFSETQ. The trim removed 7 bases at V and 3 bases at J, leaving 8 bases unmatched. The CDR3 runs 17 residues.

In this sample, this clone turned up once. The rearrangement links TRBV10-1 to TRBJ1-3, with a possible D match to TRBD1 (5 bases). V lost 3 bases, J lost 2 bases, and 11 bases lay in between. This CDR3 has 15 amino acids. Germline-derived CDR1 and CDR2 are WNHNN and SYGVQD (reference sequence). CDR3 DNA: TGCGCCAGCAGTGAAGTAAGGGGAACTGGAAACACCATATATTTT. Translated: CASSEVRGTGNTIYF.

In DNA, the CDR3 is TGTGCCAGCAGCCAAGATCGCTCGGCGGGGACTAGCGGGACTAAAAGTATATCCTACGAGCAGTACTTC. Protein: CASSQDRSAGTSGTKSISYEQYF. The rearrangement uses TRBV3-1 (or the pseudogene TRBV3-2) and TRBJ2-7; TRBD2 aligns across 13 bases. Trimming cost V 0 bases and J 1 base; bases outside gene matches: 21. Germline loops: CDR1 LGHDT, CDR2 YNNKEL (reference sequence). The CDR3 is made up of 23 amino acids.